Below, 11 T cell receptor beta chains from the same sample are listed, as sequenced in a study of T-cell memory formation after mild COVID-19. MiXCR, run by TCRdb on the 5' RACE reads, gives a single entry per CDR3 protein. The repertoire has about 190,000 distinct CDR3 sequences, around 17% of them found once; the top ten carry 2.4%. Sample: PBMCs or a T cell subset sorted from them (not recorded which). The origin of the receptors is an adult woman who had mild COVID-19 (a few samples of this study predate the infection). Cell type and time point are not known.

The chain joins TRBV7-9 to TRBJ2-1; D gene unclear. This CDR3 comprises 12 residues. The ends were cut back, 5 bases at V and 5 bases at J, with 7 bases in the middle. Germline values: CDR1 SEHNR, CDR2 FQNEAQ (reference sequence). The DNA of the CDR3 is TGTGCCAGCAGCCTCACCCACAATGAGCAGTTCTTC. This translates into CASSLTHNEQFF.

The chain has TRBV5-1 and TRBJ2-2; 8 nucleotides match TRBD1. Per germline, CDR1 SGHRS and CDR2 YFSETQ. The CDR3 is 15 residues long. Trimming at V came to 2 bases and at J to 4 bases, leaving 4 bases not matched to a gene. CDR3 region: CASSFGTGGTGELFF. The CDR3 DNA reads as TGCGCCAGCAGCTTTGGTACAGGGGGCACCGGGGAGCTGTTTTTT.

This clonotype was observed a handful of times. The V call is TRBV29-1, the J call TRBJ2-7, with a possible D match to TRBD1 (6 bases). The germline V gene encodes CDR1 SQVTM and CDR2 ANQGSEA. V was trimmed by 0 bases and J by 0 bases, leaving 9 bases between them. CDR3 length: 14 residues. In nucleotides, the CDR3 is TGCAGCGTTGAAGACAGGGGTAACTCCTACGAGCAGTACTTC. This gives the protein CSVEDRGNSYEQYF.

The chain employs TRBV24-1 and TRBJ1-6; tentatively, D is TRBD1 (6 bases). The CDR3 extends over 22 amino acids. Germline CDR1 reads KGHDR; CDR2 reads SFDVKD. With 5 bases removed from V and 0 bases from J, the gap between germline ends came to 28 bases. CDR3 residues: CATSGVVRGGDLGSSYNSPLHF. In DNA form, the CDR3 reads TGTGCCACCAGTGGGGTGGTCAGGGGAGGAGATCTCGGTAGCTCCTATAATTCACCCCTCCACTTT.

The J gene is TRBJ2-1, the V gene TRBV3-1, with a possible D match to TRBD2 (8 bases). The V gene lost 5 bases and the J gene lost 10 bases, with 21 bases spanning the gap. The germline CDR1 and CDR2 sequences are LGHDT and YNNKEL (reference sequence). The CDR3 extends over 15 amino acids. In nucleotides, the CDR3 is TGTGCCAGCAGCTACGGACTAGCTTCAGGGGGGGAGCAGTTCTTC. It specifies CASSYGLASGGEQFF.

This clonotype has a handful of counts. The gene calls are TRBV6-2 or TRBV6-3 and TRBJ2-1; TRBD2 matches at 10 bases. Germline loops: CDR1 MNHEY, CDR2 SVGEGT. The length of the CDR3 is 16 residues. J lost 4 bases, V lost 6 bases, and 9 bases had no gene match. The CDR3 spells CASRGGRTSGYNEQFF. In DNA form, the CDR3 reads TGTGCCAGCAGGGGGGGGCGGACTAGCGGATACAATGAGCAGTTCTTC.

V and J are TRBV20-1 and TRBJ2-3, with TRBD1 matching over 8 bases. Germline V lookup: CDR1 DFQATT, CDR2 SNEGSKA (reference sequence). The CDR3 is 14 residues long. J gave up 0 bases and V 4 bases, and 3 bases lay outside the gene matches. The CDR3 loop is CSATGTGSTDTQYF. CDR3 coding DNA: TGCAGTGCTACCGGGACAGGTAGCACAGATACGCAGTATTTT.

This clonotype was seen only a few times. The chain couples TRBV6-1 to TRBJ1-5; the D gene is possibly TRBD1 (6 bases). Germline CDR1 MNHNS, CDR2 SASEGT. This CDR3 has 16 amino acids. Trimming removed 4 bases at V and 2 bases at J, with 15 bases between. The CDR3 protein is CASSVGRSGGNQPQHF. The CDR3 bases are TGTGCCAGCAGTGTCGGACGGTCAGGGGGCAATCAGCCCCAGCATTTT.

The CDR3 here is CSATKVGRGPSTDTQYF. The DNA of the CDR3 is TGCAGTGCTACTAAGGTCGGGCGGGGACCTAGCACAGATACGCAGTATTTT. This rearrangement joins TRBV20-1 to TRBJ2-3, with TRBD2 as a possible D gene (6 bases). Germline V CDR1 and CDR2: DFQATT, SNEGSKA (reference sequence). The CDR3 totals 17 residues. Trimming removed 4 bases from V and 0 bases from J, with 20 bases in between.

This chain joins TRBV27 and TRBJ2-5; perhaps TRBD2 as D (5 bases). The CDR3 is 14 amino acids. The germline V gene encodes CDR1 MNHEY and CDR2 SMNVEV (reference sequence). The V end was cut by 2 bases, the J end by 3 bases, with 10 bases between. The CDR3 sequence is CASSLRSGEETQYF. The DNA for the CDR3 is TGTGCCAGCAGTTTACGATCCGGGGAAGAGACCCAGTACTTC.

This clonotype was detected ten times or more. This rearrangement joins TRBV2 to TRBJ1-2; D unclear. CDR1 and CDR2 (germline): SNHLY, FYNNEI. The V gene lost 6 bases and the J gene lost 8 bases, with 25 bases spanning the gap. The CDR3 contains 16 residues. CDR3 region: CASSLGRQSTPGGYTF. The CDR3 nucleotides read TGTGCCAGCAGCCTGGGCCGGCAATCCACCCCGGGAGGCTACACCTTC.